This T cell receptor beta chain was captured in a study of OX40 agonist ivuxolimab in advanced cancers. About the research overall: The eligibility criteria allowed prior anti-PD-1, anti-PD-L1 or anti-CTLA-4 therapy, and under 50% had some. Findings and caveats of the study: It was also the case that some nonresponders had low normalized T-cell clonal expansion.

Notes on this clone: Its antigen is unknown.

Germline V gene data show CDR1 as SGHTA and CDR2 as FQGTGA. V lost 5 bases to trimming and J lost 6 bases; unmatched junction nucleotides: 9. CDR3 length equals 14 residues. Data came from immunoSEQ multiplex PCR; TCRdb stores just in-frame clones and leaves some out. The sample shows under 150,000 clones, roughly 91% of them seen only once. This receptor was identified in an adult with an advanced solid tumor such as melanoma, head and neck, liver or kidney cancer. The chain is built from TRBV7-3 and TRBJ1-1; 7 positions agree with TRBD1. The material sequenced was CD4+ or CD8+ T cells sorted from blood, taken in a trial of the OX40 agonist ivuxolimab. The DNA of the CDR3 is TGTGCCAGCAGCCCCGGACAGGAGAGCTCTGAAGCTTTCTTT. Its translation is CASSPGQESSEAFF.